The T cell receptor beta chain described here comes from a study of immune evolution from preneoplasia to lung adenocarcinoma. Histologic diagnosis was independently verified by two lung pathologists. Findings and caveats of the study: Later-stage lesions seemingly showed higher T cell density and diversity than normal lung.

Concerning this clone itself: No antigen is known for it.

This table comes from immunoSEQ multiplex PCR, and its TCRdb copy is limited to in-frame clones, with some not included. The sample carries thousands of clones, over 65% recorded once. Sample: FFPE lung adenocarcinoma in situ tissue. This sequence originates from a person aged 60-80 years with lung adenocarcinoma.

The CDR3 reads CASSPPGDRGGQFF. In DNA, the CDR3 is TGTGCCAGCAGCCCTCCTGGGGACAGGGGGGGGCAGTTCTTC. V gene TRBV5-6 combines with J gene TRBJ2-1, with 11 bases fitting TRBD1. Germline CDR1 and CDR2: SGHDT and YYEEEE. Trimming took 4 bases from V and 12 from J; bases not matched to a gene: 9. The CDR3 length is 14 residues.